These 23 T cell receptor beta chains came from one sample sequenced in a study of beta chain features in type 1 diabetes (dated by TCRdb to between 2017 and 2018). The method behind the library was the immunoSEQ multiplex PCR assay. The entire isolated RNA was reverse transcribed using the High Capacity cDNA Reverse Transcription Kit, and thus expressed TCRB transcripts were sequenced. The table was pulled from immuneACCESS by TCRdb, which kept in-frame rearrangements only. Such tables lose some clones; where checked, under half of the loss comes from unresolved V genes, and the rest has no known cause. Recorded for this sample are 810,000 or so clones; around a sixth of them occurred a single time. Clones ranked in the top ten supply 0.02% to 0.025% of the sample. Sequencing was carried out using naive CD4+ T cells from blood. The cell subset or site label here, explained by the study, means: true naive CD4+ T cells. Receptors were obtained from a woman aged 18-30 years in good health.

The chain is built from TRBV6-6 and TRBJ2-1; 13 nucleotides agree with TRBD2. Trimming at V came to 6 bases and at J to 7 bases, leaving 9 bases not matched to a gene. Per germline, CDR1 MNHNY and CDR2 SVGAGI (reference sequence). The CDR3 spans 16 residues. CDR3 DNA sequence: TGTGCCAGCAGATCAACCGGGACTAGCGGGATTAATGAGCAGTTCTTC. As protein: CASRSTGTSGINEQFF.

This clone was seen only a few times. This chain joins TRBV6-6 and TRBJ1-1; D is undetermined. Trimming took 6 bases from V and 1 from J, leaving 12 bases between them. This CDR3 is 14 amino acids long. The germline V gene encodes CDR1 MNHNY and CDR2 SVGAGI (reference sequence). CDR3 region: CASRPPRENTEAFF. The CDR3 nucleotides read TGTGCCAGCAGACCACCGAGAGAGAACACTGAAGCTTTCTTT.

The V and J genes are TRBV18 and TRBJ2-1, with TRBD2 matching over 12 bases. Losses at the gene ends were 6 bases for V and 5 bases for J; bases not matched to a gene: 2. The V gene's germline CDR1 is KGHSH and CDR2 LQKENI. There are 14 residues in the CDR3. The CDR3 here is CASSGLAGNNEQFF. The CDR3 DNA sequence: TGTGCCAGCTCTGGACTAGCGGGAAACAATGAGCAGTTCTTC.

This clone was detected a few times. DNA of the CDR3: TGTGCCAGCAGCTTTAACCAGGGATCCTACGAGCAGTACTTC. The encoded protein is CASSFNQGSYEQYF. The chain couples TRBV7-2 to TRBJ2-7, with D possibly being TRBD1 (5 bases). The CDR3 contains 14 residues. The germline V and J ends were trimmed by 3 bases and 1 base, with 10 bases remaining between them. Germline V gives CDR1 SGHTA, CDR2 FQGNSA.

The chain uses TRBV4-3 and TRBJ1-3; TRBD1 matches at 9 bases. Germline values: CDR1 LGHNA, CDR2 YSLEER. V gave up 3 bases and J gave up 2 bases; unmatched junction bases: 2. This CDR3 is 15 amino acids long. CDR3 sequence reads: CASSQDRGTGNTIYF. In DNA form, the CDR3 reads TGCGCCAGCAGCCAGGACAGGGGAACTGGAAACACCATATATTTT.

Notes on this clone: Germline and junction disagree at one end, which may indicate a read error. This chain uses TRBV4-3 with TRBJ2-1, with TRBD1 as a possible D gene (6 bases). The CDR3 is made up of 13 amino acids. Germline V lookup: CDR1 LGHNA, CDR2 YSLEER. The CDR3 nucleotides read TGCGCCAGCAGCCAAGATTCAGGGGCAAACTCCCTCTTC. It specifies CASSQDSGANSLF.

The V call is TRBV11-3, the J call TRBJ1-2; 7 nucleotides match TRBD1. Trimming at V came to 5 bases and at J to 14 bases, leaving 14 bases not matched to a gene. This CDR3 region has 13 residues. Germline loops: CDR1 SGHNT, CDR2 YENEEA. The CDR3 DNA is TGTGCCAGCAGCCAAAGAGGGGGCCCCCTCGTAACCTTC. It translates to CASSQRGGPLVTF.

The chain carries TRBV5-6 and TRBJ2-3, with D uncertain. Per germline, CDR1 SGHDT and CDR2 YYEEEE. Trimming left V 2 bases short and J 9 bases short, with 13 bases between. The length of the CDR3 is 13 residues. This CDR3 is CASSFGSPRTQYF. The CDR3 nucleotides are TGTGCCAGCAGCTTTGGGTCTCCTAGGACGCAGTATTTT. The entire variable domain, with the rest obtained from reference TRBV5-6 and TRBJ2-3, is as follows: DAGVTQSPTHLIKTRGQQVTLRCSPKSGHDTVSWYQQALGQGPQFIFQYYEEEERQRGNFPDRFSGHQFPNYSSELNVNALLLGDSALYLCASSFGSPRTQYFGPGTRLTVL.

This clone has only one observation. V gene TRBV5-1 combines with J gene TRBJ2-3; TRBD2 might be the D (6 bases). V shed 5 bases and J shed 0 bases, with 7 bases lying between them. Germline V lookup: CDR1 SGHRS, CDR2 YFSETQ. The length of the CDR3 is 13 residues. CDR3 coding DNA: TGCGCCAGCAGAAGCGGGAGCACAGATACGCAGTATTTT. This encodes CASRSGSTDTQYF.

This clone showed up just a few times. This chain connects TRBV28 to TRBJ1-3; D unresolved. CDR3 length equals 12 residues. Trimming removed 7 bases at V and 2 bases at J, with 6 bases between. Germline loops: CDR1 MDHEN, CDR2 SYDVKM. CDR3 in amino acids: CASMTPGNTIYF. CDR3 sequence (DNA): TGTGCCAGCATGACTCCTGGAAACACCATATATTTT. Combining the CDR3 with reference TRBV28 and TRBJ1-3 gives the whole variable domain DVKVTQSSRYLVKRTGEKVFLECVQDMDHENMFWYRQDPGLGLRLIYFSYDVKMKEKGDIPEGYSVSREKKERFSLILESASTNQTSMYLCASMTPGNTIYFGEGSWLTVV.

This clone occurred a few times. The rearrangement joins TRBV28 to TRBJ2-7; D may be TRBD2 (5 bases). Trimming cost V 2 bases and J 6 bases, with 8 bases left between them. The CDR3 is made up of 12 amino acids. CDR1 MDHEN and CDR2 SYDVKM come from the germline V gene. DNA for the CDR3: TGTGCCAGCAGTTTACCGGGGATCGAGCAGTACTTC. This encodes CASSLPGIEQYF.

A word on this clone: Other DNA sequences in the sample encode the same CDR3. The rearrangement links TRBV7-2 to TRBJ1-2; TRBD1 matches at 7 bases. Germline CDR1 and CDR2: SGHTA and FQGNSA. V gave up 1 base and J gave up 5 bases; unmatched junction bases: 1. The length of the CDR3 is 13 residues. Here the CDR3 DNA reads TGTGCCAGCAGCTTAGACAGGGGTTATGGCTACACCTTC. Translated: CASSLDRGYGYTF.

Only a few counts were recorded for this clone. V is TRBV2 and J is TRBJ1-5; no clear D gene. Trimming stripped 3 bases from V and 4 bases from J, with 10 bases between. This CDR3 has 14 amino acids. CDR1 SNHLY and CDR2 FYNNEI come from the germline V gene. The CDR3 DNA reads TGTGCCAGCAGTGAGTCGTCGGGTAATCAGCCCCAGCATTTT. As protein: CASSESSGNQPQHF.

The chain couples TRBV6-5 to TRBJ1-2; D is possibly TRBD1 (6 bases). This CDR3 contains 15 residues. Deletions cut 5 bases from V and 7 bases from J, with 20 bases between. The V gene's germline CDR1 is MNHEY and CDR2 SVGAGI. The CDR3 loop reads CASSQFRRGARGYTF. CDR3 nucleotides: TGTGCCAGCAGTCAATTTCGCCGGGGGGCGCGTGGCTACACCTTC.

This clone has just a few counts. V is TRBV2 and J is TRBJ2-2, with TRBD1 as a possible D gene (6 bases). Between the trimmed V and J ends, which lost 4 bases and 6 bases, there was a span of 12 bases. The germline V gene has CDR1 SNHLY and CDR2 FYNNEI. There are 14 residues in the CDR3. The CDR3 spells CASSADSRAGELFF. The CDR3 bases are TGTGCCAGCAGTGCGGACAGCCGGGCCGGGGAGCTGTTTTTT. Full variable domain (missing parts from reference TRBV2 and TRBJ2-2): EPEVTQTPSHQVTQMGQEVILRCVPISNHLYFYWYRQILGQKVEFLVSFYNNEISEKSEIFDDQFSVERPDGSNFTLKIRSTKLEDSAMYFCASSADSRAGELFFGEGSRLTVL.

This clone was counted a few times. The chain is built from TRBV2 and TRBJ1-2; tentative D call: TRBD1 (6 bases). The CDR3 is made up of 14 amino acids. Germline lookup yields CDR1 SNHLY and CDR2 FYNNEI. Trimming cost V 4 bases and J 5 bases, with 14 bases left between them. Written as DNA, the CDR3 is TGTGCCAGCAGTGCCGATGGACAGCGTTATGGCTACACCTTC. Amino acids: CASSADGQRYGYTF.

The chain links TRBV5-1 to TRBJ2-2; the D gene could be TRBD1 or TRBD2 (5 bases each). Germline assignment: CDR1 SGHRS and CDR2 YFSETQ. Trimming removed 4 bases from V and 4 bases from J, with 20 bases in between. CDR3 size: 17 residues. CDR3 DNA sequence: TGCGCCAGCAGCGGGGACCGGCCTCGTCGGAGCACCGGGGAGCTGTTTTTT. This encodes CASSGDRPRRSTGELFF.

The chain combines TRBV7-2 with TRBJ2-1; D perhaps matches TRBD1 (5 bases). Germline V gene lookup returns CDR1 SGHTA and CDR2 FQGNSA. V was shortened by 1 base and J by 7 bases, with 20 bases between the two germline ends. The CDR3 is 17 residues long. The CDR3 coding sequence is TGTGCCAGCAGCTTAGTAGGAGCAGGGAACGGGTGGAATGAGCAGTTCTTC. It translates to CASSLVGAGNGWNEQFF.

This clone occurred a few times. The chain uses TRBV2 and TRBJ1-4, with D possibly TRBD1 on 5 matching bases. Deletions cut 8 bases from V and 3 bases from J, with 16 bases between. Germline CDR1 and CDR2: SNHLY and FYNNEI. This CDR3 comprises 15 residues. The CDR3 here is CASAREGQANEKLFF. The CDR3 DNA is TGTGCCAGCGCGAGGGAAGGACAAGCTAATGAAAAACTGTTTTTT.

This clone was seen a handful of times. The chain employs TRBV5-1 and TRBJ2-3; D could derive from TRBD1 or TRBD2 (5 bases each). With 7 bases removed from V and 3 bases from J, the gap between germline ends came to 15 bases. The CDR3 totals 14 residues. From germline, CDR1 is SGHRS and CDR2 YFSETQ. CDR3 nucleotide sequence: TGCGCCAGCGCTGCAGGGACGCGGACAGATACGCAGTATTTT. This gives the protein CASAAGTRTDTQYF.

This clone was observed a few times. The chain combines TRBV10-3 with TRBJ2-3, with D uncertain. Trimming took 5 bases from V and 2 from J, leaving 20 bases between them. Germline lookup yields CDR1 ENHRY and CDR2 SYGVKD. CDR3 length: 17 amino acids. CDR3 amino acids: CAISRRPPSLFTDTQYF. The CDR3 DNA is TGTGCCATCAGTAGGCGACCTCCGTCATTATTCACAGATACGCAGTATTTT.

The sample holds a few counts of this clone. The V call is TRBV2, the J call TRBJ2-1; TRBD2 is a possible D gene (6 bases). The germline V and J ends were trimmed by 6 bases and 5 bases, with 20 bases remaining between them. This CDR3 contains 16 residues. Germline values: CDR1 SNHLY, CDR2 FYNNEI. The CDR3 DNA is TGTGCCAGCAGGCCCCTCCGGGACTTAGAAAACAATGAGCAGTTCTTC. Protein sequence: CASRPLRDLENNEQFF. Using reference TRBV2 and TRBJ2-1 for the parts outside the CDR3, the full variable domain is EPEVTQTPSHQVTQMGQEVILRCVPISNHLYFYWYRQILGQKVEFLVSFYNNEISEKSEIFDDQFSVERPDGSNFTLKIRSTKLEDSAMYFCASRPLRDLENNEQFFGPGTRLTVL.

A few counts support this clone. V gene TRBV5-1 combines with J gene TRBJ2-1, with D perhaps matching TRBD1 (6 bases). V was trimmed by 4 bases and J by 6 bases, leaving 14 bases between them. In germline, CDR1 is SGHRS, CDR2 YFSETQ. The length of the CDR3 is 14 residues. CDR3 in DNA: TGCGCCAGCAGCACCTTCCGGGACACCAATGAGCAGTTCTTC. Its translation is CASSTFRDTNEQFF.